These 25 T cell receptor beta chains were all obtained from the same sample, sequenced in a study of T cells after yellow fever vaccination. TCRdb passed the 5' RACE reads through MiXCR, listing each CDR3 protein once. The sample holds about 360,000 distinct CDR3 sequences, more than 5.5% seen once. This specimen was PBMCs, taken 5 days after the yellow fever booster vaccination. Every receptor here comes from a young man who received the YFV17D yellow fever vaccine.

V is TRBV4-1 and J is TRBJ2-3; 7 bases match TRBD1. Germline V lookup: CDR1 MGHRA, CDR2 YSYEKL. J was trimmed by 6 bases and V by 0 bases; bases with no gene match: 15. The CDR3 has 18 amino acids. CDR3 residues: CASSQEAVSGGFIDTQYF. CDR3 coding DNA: TGCGCCAGCAGCCAAGAGGCGGTGTCAGGGGGTTTTATCGATACGCAGTATTTT.

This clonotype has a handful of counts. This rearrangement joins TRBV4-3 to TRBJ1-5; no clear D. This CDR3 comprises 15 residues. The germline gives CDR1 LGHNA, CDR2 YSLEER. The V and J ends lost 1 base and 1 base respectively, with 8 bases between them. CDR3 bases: TGCGCCAGCAGCCAAGGGTTTGGGAGCAATCAGCCCCAGCATTTT. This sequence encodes CASSQGFGSNQPQHF.

CDR3 loop: CASSPGTGIVYGYTF. CDR3 sequence (DNA): TGTGCCAGCAGCCCCGGGACAGGGATAGTCTATGGCTACACCTTC. The chain carries TRBV5-4 and TRBJ1-2; 9 nucleotides match TRBD1. Trimming at V came to 4 bases and at J to 4 bases, leaving 8 bases not matched to a gene. This CDR3 has 15 amino acids. Germline CDR1 SGHNT, CDR2 YYREEE (reference sequence).

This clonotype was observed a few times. Written as DNA, the CDR3 is TGTGCCAGCAGCTTACGGGCTAGCGGGACCAACACCGGGGAGCTGTTTTTT. Its protein product is CASSLRASGTNTGELFF. V and J are TRBV7-2 and TRBJ2-2, with TRBD2 matching 9 bases. V shed 2 bases and J 2 bases; nucleotides not matched to a gene: 6. CDR1 SGHTA and CDR2 FQGNSA come from the germline V gene. The length of the CDR3 is 17 residues.

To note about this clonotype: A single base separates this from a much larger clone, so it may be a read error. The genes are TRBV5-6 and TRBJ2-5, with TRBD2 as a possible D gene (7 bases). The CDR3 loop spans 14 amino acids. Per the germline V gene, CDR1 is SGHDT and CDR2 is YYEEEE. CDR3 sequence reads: CASSFWGGQGTQYF. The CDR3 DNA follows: TGTGCCAGCAGCTTTTGGGGGGGACAAGGGACCCAGTACTTC. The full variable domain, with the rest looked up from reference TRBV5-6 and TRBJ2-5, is DAGVTQSPTHLIKTRGQQVTLRCSPKSGHDTVSWYQQALGQGPQFIFQYYEEEERQRGNFPDRFSGHQFPNYSSELNVNALLLGDSALYLCASSFWGGQGTQYFGPGTRLLVL.

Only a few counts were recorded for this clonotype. CDR3 bases: TGTGCCACCAGTGATAGCTTTCATTGGCGGAGCTCCTACAATGAGCAGTTCTTC. Translation: CATSDSFHWRSSYNEQFF. The chain recombines TRBV24-1 with TRBJ2-1, with no clear D. CDR1 and CDR2 from the germline V gene are KGHDR and SFDVKD. Trimming took off 3 bases at V and 0 bases at J, with 17 bases between the two ends. The CDR3 consists of 18 residues.

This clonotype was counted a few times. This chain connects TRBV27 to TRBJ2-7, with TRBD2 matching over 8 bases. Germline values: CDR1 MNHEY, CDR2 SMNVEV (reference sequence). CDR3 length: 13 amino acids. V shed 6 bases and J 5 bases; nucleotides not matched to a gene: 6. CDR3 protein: CASRNGRANEQYF. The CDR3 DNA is TGTGCCAGCAGGAACGGGAGGGCCAACGAGCAGTACTTC.

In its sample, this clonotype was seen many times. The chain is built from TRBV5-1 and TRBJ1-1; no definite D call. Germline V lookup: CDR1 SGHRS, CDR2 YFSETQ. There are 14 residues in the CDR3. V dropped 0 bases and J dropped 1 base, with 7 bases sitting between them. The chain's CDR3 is CASSLGQANTEAFF. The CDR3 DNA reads TGCGCCAGCAGCTTGGGGCAGGCGAACACTGAAGCTTTCTTT.

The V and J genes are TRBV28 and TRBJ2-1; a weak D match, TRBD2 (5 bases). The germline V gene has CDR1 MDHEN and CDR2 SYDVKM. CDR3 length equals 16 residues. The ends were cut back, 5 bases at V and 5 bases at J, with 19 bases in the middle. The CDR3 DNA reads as TGTGCCAGCAGTGAGTCCCCTGGGCTAGCTAACAATGAGCAGTTCTTC. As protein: CASSESPGLANNEQFF.

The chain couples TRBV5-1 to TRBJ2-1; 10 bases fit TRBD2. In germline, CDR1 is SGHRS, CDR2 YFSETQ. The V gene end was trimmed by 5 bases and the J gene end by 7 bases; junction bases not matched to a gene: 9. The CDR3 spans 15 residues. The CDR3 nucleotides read TGCGCCAGCAGACAACTAGCGGGAACTCAGAATGAGCAGTTCTTC. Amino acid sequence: CASRQLAGTQNEQFF. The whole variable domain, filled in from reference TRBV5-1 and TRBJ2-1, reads KAGVTQTPRYLIKTRGQQVTLSCSPISGHRSVSWYQQTPGQGLQFLFEYFSETQRNKGNFPGRFSGRQFSNSRSEMNVSTLELGDSALYLCASRQLAGTQNEQFFGPGTRLTVL.

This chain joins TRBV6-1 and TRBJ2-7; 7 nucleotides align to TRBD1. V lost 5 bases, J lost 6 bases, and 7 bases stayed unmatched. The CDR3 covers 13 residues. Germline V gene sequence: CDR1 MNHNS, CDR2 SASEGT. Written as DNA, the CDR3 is TGTGCCAGCAGTCGACAGGGAAATATCGAGCAGTACTTC. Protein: CASSRQGNIEQYF.

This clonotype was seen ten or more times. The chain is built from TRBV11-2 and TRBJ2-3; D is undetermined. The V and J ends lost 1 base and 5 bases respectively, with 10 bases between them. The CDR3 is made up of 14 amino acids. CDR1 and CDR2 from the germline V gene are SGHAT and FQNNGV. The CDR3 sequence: CASSLVSGVDTQYF. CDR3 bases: TGTGCCAGCAGCTTAGTTTCAGGTGTAGATACGCAGTATTTT.

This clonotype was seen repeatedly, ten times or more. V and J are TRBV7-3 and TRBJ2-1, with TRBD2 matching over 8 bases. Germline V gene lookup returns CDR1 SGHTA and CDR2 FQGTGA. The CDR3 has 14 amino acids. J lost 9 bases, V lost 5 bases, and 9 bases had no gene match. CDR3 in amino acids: CASSPGTSSGEQFF. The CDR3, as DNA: TGTGCCAGCAGCCCGGGGACTAGTTCGGGTGAGCAGTTCTTC.

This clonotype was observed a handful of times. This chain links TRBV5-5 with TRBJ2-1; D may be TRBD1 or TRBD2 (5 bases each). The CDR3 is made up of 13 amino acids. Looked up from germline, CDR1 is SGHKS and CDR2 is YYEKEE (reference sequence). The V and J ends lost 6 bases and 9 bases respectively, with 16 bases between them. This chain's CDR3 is CASKSWGSGEQFF. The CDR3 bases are TGTGCCAGCAAATCCTGGGGGTCGGGTGAGCAGTTCTTC.

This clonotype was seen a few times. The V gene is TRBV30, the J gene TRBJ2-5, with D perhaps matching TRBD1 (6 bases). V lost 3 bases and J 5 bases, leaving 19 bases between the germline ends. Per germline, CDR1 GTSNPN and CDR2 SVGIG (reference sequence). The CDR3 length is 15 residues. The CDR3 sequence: CAWRGTGFYRETQYF. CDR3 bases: TGTGCCTGGAGAGGCACAGGGTTCTATCGGGAGACCCAGTACTTC. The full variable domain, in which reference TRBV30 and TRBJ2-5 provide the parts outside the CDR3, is SQTIHQWPATLVQPVGSPLSLECTVEGTSNPNLYWYRQAAGRGLQLLFYSVGIGQISSEVPQNLSASRPQDRQFILSSKKLLLSDSGFYLCAWRGTGFYRETQYFGPGTRLLVL.

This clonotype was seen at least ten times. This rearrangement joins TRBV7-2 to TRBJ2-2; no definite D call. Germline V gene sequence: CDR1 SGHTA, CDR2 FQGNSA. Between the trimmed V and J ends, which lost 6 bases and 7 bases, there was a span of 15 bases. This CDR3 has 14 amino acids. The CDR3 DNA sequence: TGTGCCAGCAGTAGCCGCCGCGGATACGGGGAGCTGTTTTTT. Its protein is CASSSRRGYGELFF.

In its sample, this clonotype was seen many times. DNA of the CDR3: TGTGCCAGCAGCCTCGGGTCGCTGGGCCAAGAGACCCAGTACTTC. Translating gives CASSLGSLGQETQYF. The chain has TRBV12-3 or TRBV12-4 and TRBJ2-5; D unresolved. This CDR3 has 15 amino acids. The V end was cut by 6 bases, the J end by 1 base, with 15 bases between.

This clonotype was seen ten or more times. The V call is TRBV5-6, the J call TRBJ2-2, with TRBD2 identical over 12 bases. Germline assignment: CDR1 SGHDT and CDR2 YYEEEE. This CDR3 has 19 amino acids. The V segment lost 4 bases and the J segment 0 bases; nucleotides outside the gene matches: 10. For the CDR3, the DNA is TGTGCCAGCAGCCCCCTGACTAGCGGGGGACGGACGAACACCGGGGAGCTGTTTTTT. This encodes CASSPLTSGGRTNTGELFF.

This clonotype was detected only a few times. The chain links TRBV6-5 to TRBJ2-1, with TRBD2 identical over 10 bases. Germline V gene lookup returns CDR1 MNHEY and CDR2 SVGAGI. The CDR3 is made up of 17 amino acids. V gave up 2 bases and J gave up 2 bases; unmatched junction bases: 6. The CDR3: CASSYANSGRPYNEQFF. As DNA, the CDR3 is TGTGCCAGCAGTTACGCAAATAGCGGGAGGCCCTACAATGAGCAGTTCTTC.

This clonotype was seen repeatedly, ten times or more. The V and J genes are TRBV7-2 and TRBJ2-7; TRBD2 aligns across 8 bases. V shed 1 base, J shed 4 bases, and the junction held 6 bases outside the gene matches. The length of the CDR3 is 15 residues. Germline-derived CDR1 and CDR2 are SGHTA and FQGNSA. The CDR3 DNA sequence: TGTGCCAGCAGCTTAGGTGGCGGGGGGTTTTACGAGCAGTACTTC. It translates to CASSLGGGGFYEQYF.

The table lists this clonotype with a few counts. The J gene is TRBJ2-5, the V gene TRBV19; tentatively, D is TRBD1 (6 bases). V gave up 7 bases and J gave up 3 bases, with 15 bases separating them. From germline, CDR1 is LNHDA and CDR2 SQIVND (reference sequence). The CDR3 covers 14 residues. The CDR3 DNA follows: TGTGCCAGTAAAGAGCCCGGACAGAAAGAGACCCAGTACTTC. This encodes CASKEPGQKETQYF.

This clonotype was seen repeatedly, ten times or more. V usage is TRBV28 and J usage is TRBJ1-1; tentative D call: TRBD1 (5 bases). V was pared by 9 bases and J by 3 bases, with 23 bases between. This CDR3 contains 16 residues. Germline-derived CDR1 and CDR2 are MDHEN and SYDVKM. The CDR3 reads CASPPPWGGGDTEAFF. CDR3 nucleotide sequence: TGTGCCAGTCCCCCCCCTTGGGGGGGAGGAGACACTGAAGCTTTCTTT.

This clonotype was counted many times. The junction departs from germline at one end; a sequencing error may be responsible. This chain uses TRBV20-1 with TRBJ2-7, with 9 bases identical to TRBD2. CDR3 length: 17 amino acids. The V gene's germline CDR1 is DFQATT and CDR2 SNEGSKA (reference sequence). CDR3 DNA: TGCAGTGCTAGAGATCCCAGGGGTAGCGGGAGCTCCTACGAGCTGTACTTC. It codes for CSARDPRGSGSSYELYF.

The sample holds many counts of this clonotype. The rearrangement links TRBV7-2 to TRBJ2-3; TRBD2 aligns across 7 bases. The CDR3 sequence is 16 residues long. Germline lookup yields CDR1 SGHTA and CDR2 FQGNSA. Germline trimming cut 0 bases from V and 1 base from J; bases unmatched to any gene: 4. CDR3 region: CASSLAGTSGTDTQYF. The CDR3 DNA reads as TGTGCCAGCAGCTTAGCCGGAACTAGCGGCACAGATACGCAGTATTTT.

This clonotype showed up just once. The CDR3: CSARSGASVYEQYF. As DNA, the CDR3 is TGCAGTGCTAGATCCGGGGCTAGCGTATACGAGCAGTACTTC. The J gene is TRBJ2-7, the V gene TRBV20-1; a weak D match, TRBD2 (6 bases). This CDR3 comprises 14 residues. The V and J ends lost 2 bases and 4 bases respectively, with 15 bases between them. Germline V gene data show CDR1 as DFQATT and CDR2 as SNEGSKA (reference sequence).